Sequencing of this TCR beta chain was carried out in a study of CD8+ T cells in alopecia areata. As for the study in general: The drug, tofacitinib, lasted 6 to 18 months, followed by 6 months off drug.

The CDR3 sequence is 14 residues long. V dropped 9 bases and J dropped 2 bases, with 14 bases sitting between them. Germline CDR1 reads MGHDK; CDR2 reads SYGVNS. Findings of the study overall: Uncertainty about whether baseline CD8+ expansion is linked to response remains, with one nonresponder. Higher clonality than in normal scalp was seen in lesional scalp, especially alopecia totalis/universalis. Many expanded lesional clones remained in scalp and blood on tofacitinib.

For this clone: Its antigen is unknown.

The sample's treatment: oral pan-JAK inhibitor, 5-10 mg twice daily. Lesional scalp tissue (obtained by punch biopsy) and peripheral blood were collected from alopecia areata patients. Investigators isolated RNA and reverse transcribed it into cDNA to act as the sequencing template. Assay: immunoSEQ multiplex PCR; the TCRdb copy retains only in-frame clones and omits some. The table has around 6,900 clones, about two thirds seen once. The specimen was skin, collected at week 4, from a patient treated with tofacitinib. The receptor was derived from a human donor with alopecia areata. This chain uses TRBV25-1 with TRBJ1-3; D gene ambiguous. CDR3 amino acids: CASVGRLAGNTIYF. CDR3 nucleotides: TGTGCCAGTGTTGGACGACTAGCTGGAAACACCATATATTTT.